The next 3 T cell receptor beta chains were all read from a single sample in a study of shared clonotypes between healthy human individuals. TCRdb keeps only in-frame clones here, not all; method: immunoSEQ multiplex PCR. The sample holds about 120,000 clones, around 71% seen once. The sequenced material came from memory CD8+ T cells sorted from blood. As for subset: CD45RO+ cells pooled with CCR7-negative TemRA cells. These receptors all come from a woman aged 25 to 45 in good health.

The chain is built from TRBV2 and TRBJ2-7, with 11 bases matching TRBD2. This CDR3 has 15 amino acids. Germline lookup yields CDR1 SNHLY and CDR2 FYNNEI. Losses at the gene ends were 6 bases for V and 6 bases for J; bases not matched to a gene: 10. CDR3 bases: TGTGCCAGCAGGACTAGCGGGATCCTAATCGGCGAGCAGTACTTC. Translating gives CASRTSGILIGEQYF.

In its sample, this clone was seen a few times. The chain joins TRBV2 to TRBJ2-1; D remains ambiguous. V lost 0 bases and J lost 4, with 22 bases in between. CDR3 length: 19 amino acids. CDR1 is SNHLY and CDR2 is FYNNEI in the germline V gene. CDR3 bases: TGTGCCAGCAGTGAAGCGCCGGTATGGGGTGAAACCGGGTACAATGAGCAGTTCTTC. Its translation is CASSEAPVWGETGYNEQFF.

The chain recombines TRBV6-5 with TRBJ1-6; D not resolved. The CDR3 is 14 amino acids. The germline gives CDR1 MNHEY, CDR2 SVGAGI. Deletions cut 6 bases from V and 7 bases from J, with 13 bases between. DNA for the CDR3: TGTGCCAGCAGGCCAGGAATAACCAATTCACCCCTCCACTTT. Translation gives CASRPGITNSPLHF.